These 3 T cell receptor beta chains were sequenced from one sample in a study of blood T cells in healthy people across ages. A J-beta primer mix and a sample-barcoded 5' primer were used in a second PCR of roughly 6 to 11 cycles. From the 5' RACE reads, TCRdb called clonotypes with MiXCR, one entry per CDR3 protein. The sample lists 1.5 million to 2 million distinct CDR3 sequences; around 48% were seen once. The sample taken for sequencing was blood. The receptors come from a woman between 35 and 50 years old in good health.

This clonotype was seen a handful of times. The genes are TRBV20-1 and TRBJ2-1, with D uncertain. CDR1 is DFQATT, CDR2 SNEGSKA, per germline (reference sequence). CDR3 length equals 16 residues. V lost 1 base, J lost 6 bases, and 19 bases lay in between. In nucleotides, the CDR3 is TGCAGTGCTAGAGGGTTAGACTGGAACCAAGGCAATGAGCAGTTCTTC. It is translated as CSARGLDWNQGNEQFF.

In this sample, this clonotype turned up a few times. The rearrangement links TRBV7-8 to TRBJ2-7; no clear D. V was cut by 0 bases and J by 0 bases, with 6 bases left in between. The CDR3 has 14 amino acids. Per germline, CDR1 SGHVS and CDR2 FQNEAQ. In DNA, the CDR3 is TGTGCCAGCAGCTTAGCTGAGATCTCCTACGAGCAGTACTTC. This translates into CASSLAEISYEQYF.

The table lists this clonotype with a few counts. This sequence joins TRBV4-1 and TRBJ2-6; maybe TRBD1 (6 bases). CDR1 is MGHRA and CDR2 is YSYEKL in the germline V gene. V was shortened by 5 bases and J by 3 bases, with 20 bases between the two germline ends. This CDR3 contains 18 residues. In nucleotides, the CDR3 is TGCGCCAGCAGCTCAAGAGGGATAGGGGGTAGTGGGGCCAACGTCCTGACTTTC. Its translation is CASSSRGIGGSGANVLTF.